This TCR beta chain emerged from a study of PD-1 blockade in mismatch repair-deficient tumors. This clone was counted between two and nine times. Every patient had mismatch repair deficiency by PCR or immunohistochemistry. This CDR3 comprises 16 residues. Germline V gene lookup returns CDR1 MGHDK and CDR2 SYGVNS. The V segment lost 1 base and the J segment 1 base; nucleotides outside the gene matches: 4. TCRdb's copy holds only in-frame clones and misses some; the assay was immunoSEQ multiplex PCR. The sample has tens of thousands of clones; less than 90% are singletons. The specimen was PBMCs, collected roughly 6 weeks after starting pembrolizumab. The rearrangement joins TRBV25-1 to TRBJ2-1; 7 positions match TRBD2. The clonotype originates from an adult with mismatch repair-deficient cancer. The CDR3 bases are TGTGCCAGCAGTGAATCTAGGGGAGGGTCCTACAATGAGCAGTTCTTC. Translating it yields CASSESRGGSYNEQFF. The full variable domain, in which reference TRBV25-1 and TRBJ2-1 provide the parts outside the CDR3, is EADIYQTPRYLVIGTGKKITLECSQTMGHDKMYWYQQDPGMELHLIHYSYGVNSTEKGDLSSESTVSRIRTEHFPLTLESARPSHTSQYLCASSESRGGSYNEQFFGPGTRLTVL.